This is a list of T cell receptor beta chains from one sample in a study of PD-L1 blockade in urothelial cancer. Sequencing was performed with immunoSEQ multiplex PCR; in TCRdb, only in-frame clones are kept and a portion is missing. The sample includes under 40,000 clones, about four fifths of them seen just once. The source material was PBMCs, sampled around atezolizumab (anti-PD-L1) treatment. The receptors were sampled from a man between 65 and 85 years old with urothelial cancer. CDR3s include the opening cysteine and the closing phenylalanine or tryptophan. The order of the fields is V gene, clone size, J gene, CDR3 protein. Size is stated for part of the rows, as once, few or many counts, or as a class when the clone is expanded.

v_gene: TRBV11-2; abundance: NA; j_gene: TRBJ2-5; CDR3aa: CASSLETQYF
v_gene: TRBV15; abundance: NA; j_gene: TRBJ2-3; CDR3aa: CATSRELARDTQYF
v_gene: TRBV6-1; abundance: once; j_gene: TRBJ2-7; CDR3aa: CASSVDRSSYEQYF
v_gene: TRBV18; abundance: NA; j_gene: TRBJ2-3; CDR3aa: CASSPQNTRSKSDTQYF
v_gene: TRBV5-1; abundance: NA; j_gene: TRBJ1-6; CDR3aa: CASTQSPSGSSPLHF
v_gene: TRBV18; abundance: few; j_gene: TRBJ1-2; CDR3aa: CASSPRPRGASNGYTF
v_gene: TRBV6-5; abundance: NA; j_gene: TRBJ2-5; CDR3aa: CASSFSPRTGGPQYF
v_gene: TRBV7-2; abundance: NA; j_gene: TRBJ1-2; CDR3aa: CASSQSPGTGGYTF
v_gene: TRBV11-2; abundance: NA; j_gene: TRBJ1-3; CDR3aa: CASSSVGNTIYF
v_gene: TRBV29-1; abundance: NA; j_gene: TRBJ1-2; CDR3aa: CSVGEEGMSGYTF
v_gene: TRBV25-1; abundance: NA; j_gene: TRBJ1-2; CDR3aa: CASSENLGGLDGYTF
v_gene: TRBV9; abundance: NA; j_gene: TRBJ2-5; CDR3aa: CASSITGKETQYF
v_gene: TRBV6-6; abundance: NA; j_gene: TRBJ2-3; CDR3aa: CASRPSPISTDTQYF
v_gene: TRBV5-5; abundance: NA; j_gene: TRBJ2-2; CDR3aa: CASSWGQGAGELFF